A single sample gave rise to the 25 T cell receptor beta chains below, sequenced in a study of blood T cell repertoires in COVID-19. Using immunoSEQ multiplex PCR, the repertoire was profiled, and TCRdb retains in-frame clones only, with some absent. Of 110,000 or so clones listed, more than 75% were seen once; the top ten hold roughly 2.2%. The sequenced sample consisted of peripheral blood. All receptors come from a woman in her fifties or sixties with acute or convalescent COVID-19.

The chain couples TRBV7-8 to TRBJ1-6, with 7 bases matching TRBD1. Germline V gene data show CDR1 as SGHVS and CDR2 as FQNEAQ. This CDR3 has 16 residues. V shed 4 bases and J 3 bases; nucleotides not matched to a gene: 6. CDR3 nucleotides: TGTGCCAGCAGCTCTAGAGGACAGGACTATAATTCACCCCTCCACTTT. It is translated as CASSSRGQDYNSPLHF.

The table lists this clone with a count of one. V is TRBV5-6 and J is TRBJ2-7, with 7 bases lining up with TRBD1. This CDR3 comprises 16 residues. The germline V gene encodes CDR1 SGHDT and CDR2 YYEEEE. Unmatched junction bases numbered 14, after V lost 4 bases and J lost 4 bases. As DNA, the CDR3 is TGTGCCAGCAGCCTCGGGTCAAGGGGGCTTATTTACGAGCAGTACTTC. Translation: CASSLGSRGLIYEQYF.

This clone was seen once. This sequence joins TRBV29-1 and TRBJ2-1, with TRBD2 matching over 11 bases. The V and J ends lost 6 bases and 2 bases, in that order; junction bases with no gene match: 9. CDR3 size: 16 residues. Per germline, CDR1 SQVTM and CDR2 ANQGSEA. The CDR3 DNA reads TGCAGCGTAGGAAGGACTAGCGGGCGAGCCTACAATGAGCAGTTCTTC. Translation gives CSVGRTSGRAYNEQFF.

This sequence joins TRBV7-9 and TRBJ2-5; D remains ambiguous. Trimming left V 6 bases short and J 5 bases short, with 13 bases between. There are 13 residues in the CDR3. Germline CDR1 is SEHNR and CDR2 is FQNEAQ (reference sequence). The CDR3 DNA is TGTGCCAGCAGACCGGAGCTGGAGGAGACCCAGTACTTC. It is translated as CASRPELEETQYF. Variable domain in full (rest from reference TRBV7-9 and TRBJ2-5): DTGVSQNPRHKITKRGQNVTFRCDPISEHNRLYWYRQTLGQGPEFLTYFQNEAQLEKSRLLSDRFSAERPKGSFSTLEIQRTEQGDSAMYLCASRPELEETQYFGPGTRLLVL.

This sequence joins TRBV5-1 and TRBJ1-2; D is uncertain. Germline V gene lookup returns CDR1 SGHRS and CDR2 YFSETQ. The CDR3 is 13 residues long. The ends were cut back, 0 bases at V and 1 base at J, with 4 bases in the middle. CDR3 bases: TGCGCCAGCAGCTTGGCAAATAACTATGGCTACACCTTC. Protein product: CASSLANNYGYTF.

This clone has a single count. The chain is built from TRBV7-3 and TRBJ1-2; D is perhaps TRBD1 (5 bases). Per germline, CDR1 SGHTA and CDR2 FQGTGA. V was shortened by 5 bases and J by 1 base, with 20 bases between the two germline ends. CDR3 length equals 17 residues. The CDR3 here is CASSVRDWVQINYGYTF. In nucleotides, the CDR3 is TGTGCCAGCAGCGTCCGGGACTGGGTCCAGATTAACTATGGCTACACCTTC.

The chain carries TRBV6-6 and TRBJ1-6; D is ambiguous. With 7 bases removed from V and 0 bases from J, the gap between germline ends came to 13 bases. The CDR3 contains 16 residues. Looked up from germline, CDR1 is MNHNY and CDR2 is SVGAGI (reference sequence). The CDR3 nucleotides are TGTGCCAGCAACGCTAGGCCCAGCTCCTATAATTCACCCCTCCACTTT. This encodes CASNARPSSYNSPLHF.

The rearrangement joins TRBV29-1 to TRBJ1-1; D perhaps matches TRBD1 (6 bases). CDR1 is SQVTM and CDR2 is ANQGSEA in the germline V gene. V shed 5 bases and J shed 4 bases, with 14 bases lying between them. The CDR3 consists of 13 residues. The CDR3 loop reads CSVYSTTGTEAFF. The CDR3 DNA reads as TGCAGCGTTTATTCTACGACAGGCACTGAAGCTTTCTTT.

The rearrangement links TRBV9 to TRBJ1-1; D is unclear. Per the germline V gene, CDR1 is SGDLS and CDR2 is YYNGEE. The CDR3 consists of 13 residues. V was shortened by 2 bases and J by 1 base, with 6 bases between the two germline ends. The CDR3 DNA reads as TGTGCCAGCAGCGTGACATCGAACACTGAAGCTTTCTTT. It yields the protein CASSVTSNTEAFF.

The CDR3 loop reads CASSSGVQETQYF. DNA of the CDR3: TGTGCCAGCAGCTCGGGGGTACAAGAGACCCAGTACTTC. The chain is built from TRBV3-1 (or the pseudogene TRBV3-2) and TRBJ2-5, with a tentative D call TRBD2 (6 bases). The V gene lost 5 bases and the J gene lost 2 bases, with 9 bases spanning the gap. The CDR3 runs 13 residues. Germline V gene lookup returns CDR1 LGHDT and CDR2 YNNKEL (reference sequence).

This chain links TRBV4-2 with TRBJ2-7, with D hard to call. Germline CDR1 and CDR2: LGHNA and YNFKEQ. V gave up 0 bases and J gave up 0 bases, with 12 bases separating them. This CDR3 comprises 16 residues. CDR3 DNA: TGTGCCAGCAGCCAAGAGGTACTACTAAACTCCTACGAGCAGTACTTC. The encoded protein is CASSQEVLLNSYEQYF.

The chain carries TRBV5-6 and TRBJ2-7, with 12 bases that match TRBD1. From germline, CDR1 is SGHDT and CDR2 YYEEEE. Trimming cost V 4 bases and J 3 bases; bases outside gene matches: 5. The CDR3 consists of 15 residues. The DNA for the CDR3 is TGTGCCAGCAGCCAGGGACAGGGGGCGATCTACGAGCAGTACTTC. It specifies CASSQGQGAIYEQYF.

The chain recombines TRBV9 with TRBJ2-3; D is perhaps TRBD2 (7 bases). V was cut by 2 bases and J by 2 bases, with 9 bases left in between. This CDR3 comprises 14 residues. CDR1 is SGDLS, CDR2 YYNGEE, per germline. The CDR3 protein is CASSVGGPTDTQYF. The CDR3 DNA sequence: TGTGCCAGCAGCGTGGGGGGGCCCACAGATACGCAGTATTTT.

CDR3 in amino acids: CAWSVSSGYEQYF. Written as DNA, the CDR3 is TGTGCCTGGAGTGTTTCTAGCGGCTACGAGCAGTACTTC. The chain carries TRBV30 and TRBJ2-7, with 7 nucleotides matching TRBD2. The V segment lost 0 bases and the J segment 3 bases; nucleotides outside the gene matches: 2. The germline V gene encodes CDR1 GTSNPN and CDR2 SVGIG (reference sequence). CDR3 length: 13 amino acids.

This clone was recorded once. The chain is built from TRBV5-1 and TRBJ1-4; D is perhaps TRBD1 (6 bases). This CDR3 has 15 residues. CDR1 and CDR2 from the germline V gene are SGHRS and YFSETQ. V gave up 6 bases and J gave up 8 bases, with 20 bases separating them. In DNA form, the CDR3 reads TGCGCCAGCACGCCGACAGGCATCGATGAAGAAAAACTGTTTTTT. It specifies CASTPTGIDEEKLFF.

The CDR3 loop is CASSQDFGGPYGYTF. The CDR3, as DNA: TGCGCCAGCAGCCAAGATTTCGGGGGTCCCTATGGCTACACCTTC. The rearrangement uses TRBV4-3 and TRBJ1-2, with TRBD1 as a possible D gene (5 bases). Germline loops: CDR1 LGHNA, CDR2 YSLEER. This CDR3 region has 15 residues. Trimming took off 0 bases at V and 4 bases at J, with 12 bases between the two ends.

The chain uses TRBV6-6 and TRBJ2-1, with D possibly matching TRBD1 (6 bases). The CDR3 contains 13 residues. Trimming removed 4 bases from V and 9 bases from J, with 13 bases in between. Germline CDR1 MNHNY, CDR2 SVGAGI (reference sequence). The CDR3 nucleotides read TGTGCCAGCAGTTCAGACAGGCCTAGTGAGCAGTTCTTC. This encodes CASSSDRPSEQFF.

The chain carries TRBV7-2 and TRBJ1-3; tentative D call: TRBD1 (6 bases). The V end lost 2 bases, the J end lost 9 bases, and 26 bases lay between the germline ends. This CDR3 has 18 residues. The germline V gene has CDR1 SGHTA and CDR2 FQGNSA. The CDR3 sequence is CASSLQTSGTSTGSTIYF. The CDR3 DNA is TGTGCCAGCAGCTTACAGACATCCGGGACAAGTACCGGCAGCACCATATATTTT.

The chain is built from TRBV11-3 and TRBJ1-2; D ambiguous. The CDR3 runs 17 residues. Per germline, CDR1 SGHNT and CDR2 YENEEA. V dropped 0 bases and J dropped 8 bases, with 22 bases sitting between them. CDR3 amino acids: CASSLDRSPRSSEGYTF. As DNA, the CDR3 is TGTGCCAGCAGCTTAGATAGGTCGCCTAGAAGTTCGGAAGGCTACACCTTC.

The rearrangement links TRBV7-2 to TRBJ2-3; 7 nucleotides match TRBD2. The CDR3 runs 14 residues. Germline V gives CDR1 SGHTA, CDR2 FQGNSA. The V and J ends lost 5 bases and 3 bases, in that order; junction bases with no gene match: 5. In nucleotides, the CDR3 is TGTGCCAGCAGCCGTGGGGAGGGGACAGATACGCAGTATTTT. It is translated as CASSRGEGTDTQYF.

V is TRBV7-2 and J is TRBJ1-6, with a weak D call TRBD1 (5 bases). CDR1 is SGHTA and CDR2 is FQGNSA in the germline V gene. The CDR3 has 14 amino acids. V lost 5 bases, J lost 5 bases, and 10 bases lay in between. The CDR3 bases are TGTGCCAGCAGCAGAGACAGTAATAATTCACCCCTCCACTTT. Its protein is CASSRDSNNSPLHF.

This chain joins TRBV12-3 or TRBV12-4 and TRBJ2-1; D not certain. The germline V and J ends were trimmed by 5 bases and 7 bases, with 12 bases remaining between them. The CDR3 has 13 residues. CDR3: CASSPQVRNEQFF. CDR3 in DNA: TGTGCCAGCAGTCCCCAGGTAAGAAATGAGCAGTTCTTC.

The genes are TRBV7-2 and TRBJ2-1; 8 bases are shared with TRBD2. Germline V gene lookup returns CDR1 SGHTA and CDR2 FQGNSA. With V trimmed by 2 bases and J by 5 bases, 2 bases remained unmatched. The CDR3 is 14 amino acids. The CDR3 here is CASSLNGRDNEQFF. For the CDR3, the DNA is TGTGCCAGCAGCTTAAACGGGAGGGACAATGAGCAGTTCTTC.

This clone was detected only a few times. The chain employs TRBV2 and TRBJ1-6, with 10 nucleotides matching TRBD1. Trimming cost V 5 bases and J 8 bases; bases outside gene matches: 6. The length of the CDR3 is 15 residues. CDR1 is SNHLY, CDR2 FYNNEI, per germline. The CDR3 loop is CASSPEGTGDSPLHF. The CDR3 coding sequence is TGTGCCAGCAGTCCAGAGGGGACAGGGGATTCACCCCTCCACTTT.

This chain links TRBV5-4 with TRBJ2-7; D is undetermined. The V end lost 0 bases, the J end lost 1 base, and 11 bases lay between the germline ends. Germline values: CDR1 SGHNT, CDR2 YYREEE (reference sequence). The CDR3 is 15 amino acids. The CDR3 nucleotides read TGTGCCAGCAGCTTGGGGAGCGTTTCGTCCTACGAGCAGTACTTC. Its protein is CASSLGSVSSYEQYF.